This TCR beta chain was captured by sequencing in a study of graft-versus-host responses after intestinal transplantation (dated by TCRdb to about 2021). A note on the overall study: Recipients received multivisceral, liver-intestinal, or isolated intestinal transplants. Rather than being sequenced by the commercial service, samples from three later patients were sequenced in-house on an Illumina MiSeq and processed with MiXCR. To identify alloreactive clones, pre-transplant mixed lymphocyte reaction products were sequenced and compared with unstimulated pre-transplant donor and recipient T cells. Bulk TCR-beta CDR3 sequencing was used to track graft-versus-host and host-versus-graft alloreactive T cell clones in the graft, circulation and bone marrow after intestinal transplantation. Donor T cell macrochimerism was defined as a peak of at least 4% donor T cells among recipient peripheral blood mononuclear cells. Every recipient was given anti-thymocyte globulin induction, followed by around three years of maintenance tacrolimus and steroids. A cohort of about two dozen intestinal transplant recipients, including one retransplant, was enrolled, and a few patients lacking pretransplant specimens were excluded. The investigation overall reported the following: GvH clones turned up in recipient bone marrow, with some appearing earlier in ileal mucosa or blood, a pattern consistent with an intestinal mucosal origin. Peak levels of circulating GvH clones were associated with declines in HvG clones early after transplant. In patients with donor T cell macrochimerism, the allografts had high GvH to HvG T cell clonal ratios. Conclusions were limited by the relatively low number and heterogeneity of intestinal transplant patients.

The time point label corresponds to: cells obtained before transplantation from donor or recipient. CD3+CD4+ and CD3+CD8+ populations were FACS-sorted from unstimulated pre-transplant donor and recipient cells taken from spleen or lymph nodes. Via the germline V gene (reference sequence), CDR1 is SEHNR and CDR2 FQNEAQ. Trimmed from V: 6 bases; trimmed from J: 9 bases; junction bases lacking a gene match: 5. The CDR3 spans 12 residues, from the cysteine through the phenylalanine. Only the CDR3 DNA is retained, 36 bases long and in frame from the first base. A note on this clone: Its antigen is unknown. Base quality data are lacking; no much larger clone is found one base away.

The receptor library was made with the immunoSEQ multiplex PCR assay. For most patients, genomic DNA was isolated with the Qiagen DNeasy Blood and Tissue Kit and sent frozen to Adaptive Biotechnologies for TCR sequencing. For most patients, genomic DNA was subjected to high-throughput TCR-beta CDR3 sequencing by Adaptive Biotechnologies. The original methods were these. Adaptive's ImmunoSEQ software supplied the TCR sequencing data for around 19 patients, while MiXCR and VDJtools were used to process a few other patients. CD4 versus CD8 sorting errors were corrected by removing sequences found in both subsets at a frequency ratio below 5:1. CDR3 nucleotide sequences shared by donor and recipient were removed because the origin of these sequences could not be assigned. To count as alloreactive, a clone needed at least 2-fold expansion over unstimulated cells and a minimum CFSE-low frequency of 0.002% (template counts) or 0.001% (read counts). Clones detected in sequenced pre-transplant spleen, lymph node, or MLR CFSE-low populations of the donor or recipient were defined as mappable. The cumulative frequency of alloreactive clones was calculated as a percentage of all sequences, weighted by copy number. Drawn from immuneACCESS, this table holds only the in-frame rearrangements with V and J called that TCRdb kept. Clones are partly lost; checked studies trace under half to an unresolved V gene and leave the rest unexplained. That table furnishes V, J and clone size, whereas the DNA furnished D and trimming. The sample table shows some 88,000 clones, and roughly 91% are seen once. The ten largest make up roughly 2% of the sample.

The V and J genes are TRBV7-9 and TRBJ1-1; 9 bases in between match TRBD1. The sample consisted of unstimulated CD8+ T cells sorted from spleen or lymph node cells, taken before intestinal transplant. The source is a human donor who received an intestinal transplant. The nucleotide sequence reads TGTGCCAGCAGGGAAGGGACAGGGAAAGCTTTCTTT. Protein translation: CASREGTGKAFF.